This T cell receptor beta chain was recovered during a study of T cell clonotyping in hematopoietic cell transplantation. Measured with immunoSEQ multiplex PCR; TCRdb has only the in-frame clones, and not every one. The sample contains around 15,000 clones, roughly 93% of which appear only once. Time point denoted: recipient sample about 28 days before transplant, after cytoreduction. The receptor's source is a man in his late teens or twenties with biphenotypic leukemia. Some clones in this sample may be carry-over from other donors' samples. The sample here was peripheral blood mononuclear cells, taken before stem cell transplant.

The CDR3 DNA reads as TGTGCCAGCAGACAGGGGGCGCCCGGCTACACCTTC. Translation gives CASRQGAPGYTF. The V and J genes are TRBV2 and TRBJ1-2; 9 bases map to TRBD1. The CDR3 runs 12 residues. Per germline, CDR1 SNHLY and CDR2 FYNNEI. The J segment lost 8 bases and the V segment lost 6 bases, leaving 4 bases of the junction unmatched.